The present entry profiles one TCR beta chain with its context. This clone's antigen is unknown. The record has no base qualities; no much larger clone is one base away. Receptor amplification or capture employed the immunoSEQ multiplex PCR assay. The multiplex PCR relied on a mix of 60 forward primers for TCR Vbeta segments and 13 reverse primers for TCR Jbeta segments. Amplification of the CDR3 region of rearranged TCR beta genes was performed with a multiplex PCR assay on genomic DNA. Amplified TCR beta libraries were sequenced as 87-base-pair reads on the Illumina HiSeq System. As for the original processing: A later analysis tallied roughly 78 million unique TCR beta chains across the 700 or so repertoires, and approximately 12 million of those chains were shared by two or more donors. To remove PCR and sequencing errors, raw reads were error-corrected and collapsed into unique sequences using a nearest-neighbor algorithm that merged closely related sequences. V, D and J gene segments were assigned by aligning CDR3 sequences to IMGT reference sequences. For a sequence to be retained, a match of at least six nucleotides to both a V gene segment and a J gene segment was required. Rearrangements were called productive when the CDR3 lacked stop codons and stayed in frame with V and J; all others were non-productive. CDR3 was defined according to IMGT convention as the region running from the second conserved V-encoded cysteine to the conserved J-encoded phenylalanine. Sequences without an unambiguous match to a single V gene segment were excluded from the earlier analysis of several hundred of the donors. An earlier analysis of roughly 590 of the donors called V segments functional above 56.7% productive rearrangements and segregating when the between-donor standard deviation exceeded 5%. A statistical classification framework was built to diagnose cytomegalovirus status from the catalog of TCR beta chain sequences. A later analysis assigned V and J genes by comparing TCR nucleotide sequences with IMGT/GENE-DB human TR gene sequences. A later analysis assigned CDR3 sequences and most-parsimonious VDJ recombination scenarios with the TCRdist pipeline. In a later analysis, each TCR beta chain was defined by its CDR3 amino acid sequence together with its V-gene family, and reads without a unique V-gene family were excluded. In a later analysis, 450 to 600 highly shared, low-generation-probability nucleotide sequences were removed to address suspected cross-contamination and a sequencing artifact. A later analysis calculated a clonal expansion index for each public chain from normalized within-repertoire ranks of inferred template counts. Generation probabilities in a later analysis came from a VDJ recombination model fitted to out-of-frame rearrangements, and those results were checked against IGoR. In a later analysis, TCR-TCR, TCR-HLA and TCR-CMV co-occurrence was scored with hypergeometric tests, and a repertoire-size bias correction was applied to TCR pairs. A later analysis estimated false discovery rates by permuting HLA or CMV assignments 20 times. In a later analysis, co-occurring TCRs were grouped using DBSCAN, and TCRdist sequence similarity was added for clustering within HLA-allele-positive subsets. Co-occurrence clustering excluded repertoires with fewer than 30,000 or more than 120,000 public chains, plus five with anomalous nucleotide sharing. Held by TCRdb, this immuneACCESS table contains in-frame sequences only and omits some clones. Under half of the omission traces to an unresolved V gene where checked; the cause of the rest is unknown. The V and J calls and clone size were taken over from that table, and D and trimming were inferred from the DNA. This sample holds 200,000 to 250,000 clones; over 60% were observed only once. The top ten clonotypes cover under 0.8% of the sample.

The data belong to a study of cytomegalovirus exposure and HLA in healthy donors (dated by TCRdb to 2017 to 2019). Study-wide context: In an earlier analysis of approximately 640 of the donors, less than 350 Gb of sequence data and 90 million to 120 million unique TCR beta sequences from about 179 million T cells were reported. In a later genetic analysis, genome-wide SNP genotypes for about three fifths of the 666 donors were used, and that subset was treated as a discovery cohort. Around 320 gigabases of sequencing data and approximately 93 million unique TCR sequences were included in an early release covering around 650 HLA-typed donors. Of the 300 to 400 genotyped donors, roughly 80% fell in the genetic ancestry cluster associated with self-reported Caucasian donors. HLA typing covered class I and class II loci at four-digit resolution. To decide whether each TCR beta V gene segment behaved as functional or pseudogenic, an earlier analysis of some 600 of the donors relied on high-throughput TCR beta sequencing. Donor age, sex, ethnicity and CMV serostatus were collected together with the repertoire data. To predict cytomegalovirus infection status, the study combined high-throughput TCR immunosequencing, statistical association of individual TCRs with disease status, and machine learning. The number of donors typed differed by locus, with 629-630 for A, B, C, DRB1 and DQB1, about 500 for DQA1, over 600 for DPA1, and approximately 470 for DPB1. A separate validation cohort of 100 to 150 different subjects was used in addition to the 666-subject first cohort. Every discovery cohort repertoire had been produced on one sequencing platform. Using immunosequencing, the study profiled T cell repertoires from 550 to 750 subjects and related those repertoires to cytomegalovirus serostatus. About five DR-DQ haplotypes were handled as single units for association and clustering because linkage in the cohort was strong. A later analysis re-analyzed previously published TCR beta repertoires from roughly 600 donors and added high-resolution HLA genotyping to study TCR occurrence patterns. The study aimed to test whether cataloging public T cell receptors could reveal signatures of past pathogen exposure. On average, around 240,000 unique TCR beta nucleotide sequences were sequenced per donor among about 400 genotyped donors of the cohort, with roughly 18% of those sequences being non-productive. The later analysis used no new phenotypic data to find candidate immune exposures, relying instead on TCR beta sequences and their occurrence across donors.

The cohort comprised hundreds of healthy bone marrow donors. Cohort members were all nominally healthy when sampled, although unrecorded immune exposures were likely present. The donor was CMV seronegative and belonged to the group of roughly 330 seronegative cohort members. Each donor provided a peripheral blood sample, and peripheral blood mononuclear cells were used for TCR beta sequencing. The Qiagen DNeasy Blood Extraction Kit was used to extract genomic DNA from the blood cell samples. The research as a whole found: Several of the top co-occurrence clusters appeared to be linked to parvovirus B19, influenza, CMV and Epstein-Barr virus, according to a later analysis. A few of the identified cytomegalovirus-associated TCR beta chains were confirmed in vitro to be specific for cytomegalovirus antigens. The classifier was reported to diagnose cytomegalovirus status with high specificity and sensitivity in both the original and validation cohorts. In an earlier analysis of over 550 of the donors, most TCR beta V segments were observed in productive rearrangements about 87% or about 30% of the time, broadly matching IMGT annotations. Compared with equally common non-associated chains, HLA-associated TCR beta chains in a later analysis were more clonally expanded and had lower generation probabilities. At a false discovery rate of 0.05, a later analysis linked 16,951 TCR beta sequences to specific HLA alleles. In this cohort, only TCR beta chains were sequenced, and detectable features were limited by the absence of alpha or paired-chain data. The authors suggested that the approach could potentially be generalized to other disease states and immunological phenotypes. In a later analysis, TCR association rates were found to vary across HLA loci, with the most associated TCRs seen for DRB1 alleles and the fewest for HLA-C alleles. Because HLA typing was unavailable for some donors at each locus, only the typed subset was used in association tests. Linkage disequilibrium might explain the correlated functional status among segregating V segments, but an unknown experimental factor could not be excluded. When HLA alleles, especially DR and DQ, strongly co-occurred, TCR associations were difficult to assign to individual alleles. While some public TCRs were present in many individuals, most TCR sequences turned up only very rarely across donors. A cluster of highly shared sequence variants was judged likely to be a technical artifact of the sequencing pipeline. The presence/absence analyses assumed that sequencing depth was roughly uniform across donors, and that assumption may not be true. A later genetic analysis reported fewer N-insertions in productive TCRs among donors in an Asian-associated ancestry cluster than the roughly 620-donor mean. In a later genetic analysis, a missense DCLRE1C variant was associated with V-gene and J-gene trimming of TCR beta chains, and the association was replicated in an independent cohort. A further reported finding was that TCR beta sequences accurately predicted the HLA-A and HLA-B alleles for most subjects in the first cohort. Because counts were too low, seventeen rarely observed V segments, including chromosome 9 orphons, were left out of the earlier analysis of roughly 600 of the donors. A later analysis found that most CMV-associated TCR beta chains appeared HLA-restricted, with HLA associations seemingly driven largely by CMV exposure. Immune exposure information for the cohort was limited to CMV serostatus. The study gave a list of over 150 TCR beta chains associated with cytomegalovirus.

The specimen sequenced was PBMCs. The TCR sequence derives from a man aged 18-30 years in good health and CMV-seronegative.

The CDR3 here reads CAWSVTSGTDTQYF. The sequenced DNA: TGTGCCTGGAGTGTGACTAGCGGAACAGATACGCAGTATTTT. In this chain, TRBV30 is recombined with TRBJ2-3, with 9 bases matching TRBD2. Germline trimming: 0 bases from V, 3 bases from J; junction bases outside gene matches: 1. According to the germline V gene (reference sequence), CDR1 reads GTSNPN and CDR2 reads SVGIG. The cysteine opens and the phenylalanine closes a CDR3 of 14 amino acids. Solely the CDR3 DNA is kept, with 42 bases framed from the first base.